The clone carrying this T cell receptor (beta chain) has just a few counts. This entry is derived from a study of T cells in localized non-small cell lung cancer. The CDR3 consists of 14 residues. With 4 bases removed from V and 2 bases from J, the gap between germline ends came to 13 bases. CDR1 and CDR2 from the germline V gene are GTSNPN and SVGIG (reference sequence). Data came from immunoSEQ multiplex PCR; TCRdb stores just in-frame clones and leaves some out. The top ten hold around 3.5% of the sample, which has some 10,000 clones, about 44% seen once. Material: lymph node tissue, obtained before any cancer treatment. This clonotype originated in a woman aged 40-75 years with stage I lung adenocarcinoma. The V and J genes are TRBV30 and TRBJ2-3; tentatively, D is TRBD1 (6 bases). This chain's CDR3 is CAWKGQFYTDTQYF. The CDR3 nucleotides are TGTGCCTGGAAAGGACAGTTCTACACAGATACGCAGTATTTT.